These 4 T cell receptor beta chains share one sample of origin, sequenced in a study of CD4 T cells in relation to SARS-CoV-2 and coronaviruses. Unexposed donor CD4+ T cells date from about 2010-2019, before the COVID-19 pandemic. The repertoire was sequenced with immunoSEQ multiplex PCR; TCRdb's copy has only in-frame clones and lacks some. The table shows about 65,000 clones, with about 90% occurring only once. Source material: memory CD4+ T cells from PBMCs. Every receptor here comes from a human donor in good health.

This rearrangement joins TRBV5-1 to TRBJ2-1, with TRBD2 identical over 14 bases. Germline CDR1 is SGHRS and CDR2 is YFSETQ. CDR3 length equals 19 residues. The junction had 13 bases not matched to a gene; V was cut back by 2 bases and J by 6 bases. This chain's CDR3 is CASSFKATLGLAGGNEQFF. CDR3 nucleotide sequence: TGCGCCAGCAGCTTCAAAGCAACCCTAGGACTAGCGGGAGGCAATGAGCAGTTCTTC.

This clone was seen just once. The rearrangement joins TRBV27 to TRBJ2-7; no clear D gene. Germline CDR1 MNHEY, CDR2 SMNVEV (reference sequence). This CDR3 has 12 residues. V lost 4 bases and J lost 3, with 7 bases in between. CDR3 protein: CASSSRGYEQYF. Written as DNA, the CDR3 is TGTGCCAGCAGTTCCAGAGGCTACGAGCAGTACTTC.

V gene TRBV5-1 combines with J gene TRBJ2-3; D remains unclear. Germline CDR1 reads SGHRS; CDR2 reads YFSETQ. This CDR3 has 14 amino acids. V lost 4 bases to trimming and J lost 1 base, with 10 bases between them. The CDR3 here is CASSKTRGTDTQYF. CDR3 nucleotide sequence: TGCGCCAGCAGCAAGACACGAGGCACAGATACGCAGTATTTT.

Only a few counts were recorded for this clone. V usage is TRBV9 and J usage is TRBJ2-3, with TRBD2 identical over 10 bases. V dropped 4 bases and J dropped 3; count of bases not matched to a gene: 5. This CDR3 is built from 15 residues. CDR1 is SGDLS, CDR2 YYNGEE, per germline. The CDR3 reads CASSSGLAPTDTQYF. In DNA, the CDR3 is TGTGCCAGCAGCTCGGGACTAGCGCCGACAGATACGCAGTATTTT.